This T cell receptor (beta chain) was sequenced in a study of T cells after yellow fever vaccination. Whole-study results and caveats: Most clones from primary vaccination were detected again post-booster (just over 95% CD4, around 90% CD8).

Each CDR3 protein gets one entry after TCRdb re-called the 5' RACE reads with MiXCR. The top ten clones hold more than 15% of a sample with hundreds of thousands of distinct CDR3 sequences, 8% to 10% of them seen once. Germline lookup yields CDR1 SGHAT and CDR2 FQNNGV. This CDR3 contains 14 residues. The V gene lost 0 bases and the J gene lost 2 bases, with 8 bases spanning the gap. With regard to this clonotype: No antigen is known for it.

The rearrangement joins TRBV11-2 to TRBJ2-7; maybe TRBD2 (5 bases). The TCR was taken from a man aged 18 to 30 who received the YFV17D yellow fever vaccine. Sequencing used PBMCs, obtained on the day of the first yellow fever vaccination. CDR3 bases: TGTGCCAGCAGCTTAGACGGGGTACCCTACGAGCAGTACTTC. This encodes CASSLDGVPYEQYF.